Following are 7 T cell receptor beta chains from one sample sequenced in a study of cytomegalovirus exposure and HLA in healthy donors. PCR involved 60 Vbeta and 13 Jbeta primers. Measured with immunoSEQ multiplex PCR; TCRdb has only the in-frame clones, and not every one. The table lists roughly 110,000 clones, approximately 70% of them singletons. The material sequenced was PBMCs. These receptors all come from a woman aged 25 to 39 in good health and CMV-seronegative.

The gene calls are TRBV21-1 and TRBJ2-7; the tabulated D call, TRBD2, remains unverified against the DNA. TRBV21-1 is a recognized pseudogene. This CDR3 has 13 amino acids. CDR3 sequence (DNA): TGTGCCAGCAGCAAAGGACCGGGAGACGAGCAGTACTTC. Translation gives CASSKGPGDEQYF.

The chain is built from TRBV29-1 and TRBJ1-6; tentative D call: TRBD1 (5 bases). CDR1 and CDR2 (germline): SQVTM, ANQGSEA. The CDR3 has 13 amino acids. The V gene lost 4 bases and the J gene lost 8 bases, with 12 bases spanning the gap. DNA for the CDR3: TGCAGCGTTGGGTACGCCAGGGATTCACCCCTCCACTTT. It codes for CSVGYARDSPLHF.

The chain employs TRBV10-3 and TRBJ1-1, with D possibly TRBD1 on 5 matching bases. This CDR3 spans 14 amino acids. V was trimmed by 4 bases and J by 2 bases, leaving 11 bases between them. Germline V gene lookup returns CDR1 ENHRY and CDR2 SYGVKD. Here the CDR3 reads CAISGGQANTEAFF. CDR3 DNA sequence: TGTGCCATCAGTGGCGGACAAGCTAACACTGAAGCTTTCTTT.

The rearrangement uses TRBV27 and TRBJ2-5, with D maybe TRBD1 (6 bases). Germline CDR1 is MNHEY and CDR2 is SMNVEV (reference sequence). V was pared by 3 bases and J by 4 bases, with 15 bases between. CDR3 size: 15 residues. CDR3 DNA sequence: TGTGCCAGCAGTTTTGCACAGGGCAGTCGAGAGACCCAGTACTTC. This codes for CASSFAQGSRETQYF.

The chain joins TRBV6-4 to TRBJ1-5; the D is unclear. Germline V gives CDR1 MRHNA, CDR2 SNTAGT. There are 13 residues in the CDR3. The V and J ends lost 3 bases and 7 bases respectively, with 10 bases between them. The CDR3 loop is CASSERPGQPQHF. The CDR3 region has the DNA TGTGCCAGCAGTGAGAGGCCCGGGCAGCCCCAGCATTTT.

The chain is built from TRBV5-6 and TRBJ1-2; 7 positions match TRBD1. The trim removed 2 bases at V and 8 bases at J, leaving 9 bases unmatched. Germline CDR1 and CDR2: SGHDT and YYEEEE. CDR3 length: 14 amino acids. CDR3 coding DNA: TGTGCCAGCAGCTTTCCTATGCCGACAGGGGGCTACACCTTC. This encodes CASSFPMPTGGYTF.

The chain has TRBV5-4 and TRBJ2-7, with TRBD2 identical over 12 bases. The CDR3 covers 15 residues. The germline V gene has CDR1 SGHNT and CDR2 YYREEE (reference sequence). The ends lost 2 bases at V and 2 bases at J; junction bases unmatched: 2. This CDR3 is CASSLRLAGAYEQYF. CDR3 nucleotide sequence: TGTGCCAGCAGCTTAAGACTAGCGGGGGCCTACGAGCAGTACTTC. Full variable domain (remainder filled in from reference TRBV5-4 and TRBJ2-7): ETGVTQSPTHLIKTRGQQVTLRCSSQSGHNTVSWYQQALGQGPQFIFQYYREEENGRGNFPPRFSGLQFPNYSSELNVNALELDDSALYLCASSLRLAGAYEQYFGPGTRLTVT.